Below, 20 T cell receptor beta chains from the same sample are listed, as sequenced in a study of Ad26.COV2.S vaccination and SARS-CoV-2 variants. The treatment here: around 19 received Ad26.COV2.S at low or high dose, single or two shots; about 5 received placebo; per-sample allocation not given. Each sample was drawn 63 days after the first injection (of vaccine or placebo). Generated by immunoSEQ multiplex PCR, the TCRdb table keeps only in-frame clones and is missing some. The data hold some 480,000 clones, with roughly 89% observed a single time. This material consisted of peripheral blood, taken in a trial of Ad26.COV2.S vaccine versus placebo. These receptors were obtained from a person aged 18-65 years who received the Ad26.COV2.S COVID-19 vaccine or a placebo.

The chain joins TRBV3-1 (or the pseudogene TRBV3-2) to TRBJ2-2; D not certain. Germline values: CDR1 LGHDT, CDR2 YNNKEL (reference sequence). The V and J ends lost 5 bases and 1 base respectively, with 11 bases between them. The CDR3 loop spans 15 amino acids. The CDR3 DNA is TGTGCCAGCAGCGTACTTGGTCAGAACACCGGGGAGCTGTTTTTT. As protein: CASSVLGQNTGELFF.

V and J are TRBV14 and TRBJ1-2; a possible D gene is TRBD1 (5 bases). The CDR3 extends over 15 amino acids. Trimming cost V 1 base and J 0 bases, with 9 bases left between them. Germline assignment: CDR1 SGHDN and CDR2 FVKESK. The CDR3 coding sequence is TGTGCCAGCAGCCAAGGGGGACCGACTAACTATGGCTACACCTTC. It specifies CASSQGGPTNYGYTF. Variable domain in full (rest from reference TRBV14 and TRBJ1-2): EAGVTQFPSHSVIEKGQTVTLRCDPISGHDNLYWYRRVMGKEIKFLLHFVKESKQDESGMPNNRFLAERTGGTYSTLKVQPAELEDSGVYFCASSQGGPTNYGYTFGSGTRLTVV.

The chain carries TRBV7-8 and TRBJ2-7; possible D gene TRBD2, 5 bases. Trimming left V 0 bases short and J 3 bases short, with 9 bases between. This CDR3 region has 14 residues. CDR1 and CDR2 from the germline V gene are SGHVS and FQNEAQ. DNA for the CDR3: TGTGCCAGCAGCTTAGCTCGCCGGGACTACGAGCAGTACTTC. Translated, it gives CASSLARRDYEQYF.

This chain connects TRBV27 to TRBJ2-3; 10 nucleotides agree with TRBD1. CDR1 is MNHEY, CDR2 SMNVEV, per germline (reference sequence). The CDR3 length is 15 residues. Trimming at V came to 4 bases and at J to 8 bases, leaving 9 bases not matched to a gene. The CDR3 spells CASSSTGTGVATQYF. CDR3 sequence (DNA): TGTGCCAGCAGTTCTACCGGGACAGGGGTAGCTACGCAGTATTTT.

There are a few counts of this clone. The genes are TRBV24-1 and TRBJ2-5; 9 nucleotides agree with TRBD1. J gave up 4 bases and V 3 bases, and 8 bases lay outside the gene matches. The germline V gene encodes CDR1 KGHDR and CDR2 SFDVKD. The CDR3 runs to 16 residues. The CDR3: CATSDRGTGPRETQYF. CDR3 sequence (DNA): TGTGCCACCAGTGATAGGGGGACAGGGCCCCGAGAGACCCAGTACTTC.

About this clone itself: The same CDR3 is also encoded by other DNA sequences in this sample. This chain connects TRBV7-9 to TRBJ2-1; D perhaps matches TRBD2 (6 bases). The CDR3 sequence is 15 residues long. Per the germline V gene, CDR1 is SEHNR and CDR2 is FQNEAQ (reference sequence). V shed 1 base and J shed 1 base, with 8 bases lying between them. This CDR3 reads CASSLDGGSYNEQFF. CDR3 DNA: TGTGCCAGCAGCTTAGATGGAGGGTCCTACAATGAGCAGTTCTTC.

The chain recombines TRBV3-1 (or the pseudogene TRBV3-2) with TRBJ2-1; TRBD2 agrees at 13 bases. The CDR3 has 19 amino acids. V was clipped by 2 bases and J by 5 bases; unmatched bases: 12. CDR1 LGHDT and CDR2 YNNKEL come from the germline V gene (reference sequence). The CDR3 nucleotides read TGTGCCAGCAGCCAAAGCGCACTAGCGGGAGGGGGGGGTCACAATGAGCAGTTCTTC. Protein sequence: CASSQSALAGGGGHNEQFF.

This clone was counted a few times. This sequence joins TRBV6-2 or TRBV6-3 and TRBJ2-5; the D gene is possibly TRBD2 (5 bases). CDR1 is MNHEY, CDR2 SVGEGT, per germline. Trimming removed 8 bases from V and 5 bases from J, with 18 bases in between. This CDR3 is 14 amino acids long. Written as DNA, the CDR3 is TGTGCCAGCTGCCAGGACTGGAAGCGGGAGACCCAGTACTTC. It specifies CASCQDWKRETQYF.

The chain recombines TRBV5-1 with TRBJ2-3; D could derive from TRBD1 or TRBD2 (5 bases each). CDR1 and CDR2 from the germline V gene are SGHRS and YFSETQ. V lost 0 bases and J 3 bases, leaving 14 bases between the germline ends. The length of the CDR3 is 16 residues. CDR3 loop: CASSLGDGWNTDTQYF. The CDR3 coding sequence is TGCGCCAGCAGCTTGGGGGACGGATGGAATACAGATACGCAGTATTTT.

The chain couples TRBV30 to TRBJ2-7; D is unresolved. There are 12 residues in the CDR3. Trimming took 0 bases from V and 4 from J, leaving 7 bases between them. Germline-derived CDR1 and CDR2 are GTSNPN and SVGIG (reference sequence). CDR3 sequence (DNA): TGTGCCTGGAGTGTGGAGAAGTACGAGCAGTACTTC. It translates to CAWSVEKYEQYF.

The chain combines TRBV5-4 with TRBJ2-1; no clear D. CDR1 is SGHNT and CDR2 is YYREEE in the germline V gene (reference sequence). This CDR3 has 12 amino acids. V lost 0 bases and J 9 bases, leaving 7 bases between the germline ends. The CDR3 DNA reads TGTGCCAGCAGCTTGGTTGGTGGTGAGCAGTTCTTC. It encodes CASSLVGGEQFF.

The rearrangement joins TRBV6-5 to TRBJ2-5; 10 bases match TRBD2. Germline lookup yields CDR1 MNHEY and CDR2 SVGAGI. The length of the CDR3 is 15 residues. V was clipped by 3 bases and J by 5 bases; unmatched bases: 6. The CDR3 here is CASSYASGRGETQYF. Here the CDR3 DNA reads TGTGCCAGCAGTTATGCGAGCGGGAGGGGGGAGACCCAGTACTTC.

This rearrangement joins TRBV25-1 to TRBJ2-1; no reliable D call. The length of the CDR3 is 16 residues. Germline loops: CDR1 MGHDK, CDR2 SYGVNS. The germline V and J ends were trimmed by 3 bases and 4 bases, with 16 bases remaining between them. The CDR3 reads CASSDPLAATYNEQFF. The CDR3, as DNA: TGTGCCAGCAGTGACCCCTTAGCTGCAACATACAATGAGCAGTTCTTC.

The chain is built from TRBV27 and TRBJ1-1; no clear D gene. This CDR3 has 17 residues. Germline CDR1 and CDR2: MNHEY and SMNVEV (reference sequence). V was clipped by 5 bases and J by 0 bases, with 19 bases between them. For the CDR3, the DNA is TGTGCCAGCAGTCCCCGGGTCTCTGTTATTTTGAACACTGAAGCTTTCTTT. Its protein product is CASSPRVSVILNTEAFF.

The gene calls are TRBV7-2 and TRBJ2-3; D may be TRBD1 (6 bases). The ends were cut back, 5 bases at V and 2 bases at J, with 17 bases in the middle. Germline-derived CDR1 and CDR2 are SGHTA and FQGNSA. The CDR3 runs 16 residues. The CDR3 loop reads CASSLDRQVVTDTQYF. The CDR3 DNA reads TGTGCCAGCAGCCTTGACAGGCAGGTGGTCACAGATACGCAGTATTTT.

The genes are TRBV6-2 or TRBV6-3 and TRBJ2-1; D remains ambiguous. The length of the CDR3 is 12 residues. Looked up from germline, CDR1 is MNHEY and CDR2 is SVGEGT. Trimming took 0 bases from V and 6 from J, leaving 3 bases between them. The CDR3 loop reads CASSYSPNEQFF. The CDR3 region has the DNA TGTGCCAGCAGTTACTCTCCCAATGAGCAGTTCTTC.

V is TRBV2 and J is TRBJ2-4; 8 bases agree with TRBD1. The CDR3 covers 15 residues. Per germline, CDR1 SNHLY and CDR2 FYNNEI. Losses at the gene ends were 3 bases for V and 7 bases for J; bases not matched to a gene: 8. CDR3 nucleotide sequence: TGTGCCAGCAGTGAGTGGACAGGGATCGCGAACATTCAGTACTTC. Translated: CASSEWTGIANIQYF.

As regards this clone: In the same sample, other DNA sequences code for this CDR3. The chain carries TRBV30 and TRBJ1-1, with D possibly being TRBD1 (5 bases). V lost 3 bases to trimming and J lost 3 bases, with 11 bases between them. Germline V gene lookup returns CDR1 GTSNPN and CDR2 SVGIG (reference sequence). The length of the CDR3 is 13 residues. The CDR3 DNA is TGTGCCTGGAGCCTCGGGGGGGACACTGAAGCTTTCTTT. This codes for CAWSLGGDTEAFF.

This clone was detected only once. The V and J genes are TRBV7-9 and TRBJ2-1; no reliable D call. The germline V and J ends were trimmed by 4 bases and 7 bases, with 14 bases remaining between them. CDR1 and CDR2 (germline): SEHNR, FQNEAQ (reference sequence). This CDR3 has 14 amino acids. The CDR3 protein is CASSSSVYGNEQFF. The CDR3 DNA reads as TGTGCCAGCAGCTCCTCGGTTTATGGGAATGAGCAGTTCTTC.

The chain is built from TRBV9 and TRBJ2-3; D is possibly TRBD1 or TRBD2 (5 bases each). Germline lookup yields CDR1 SGDLS and CDR2 YYNGEE. The CDR3 is 17 amino acids. V lost 0 bases and J 3 bases, leaving 17 bases between the germline ends. In DNA form, the CDR3 reads TGTGCCAGCAGCGTAGCTTCTTCTTTGGGACCTACAGATACGCAGTATTTT. Amino acids: CASSVASSLGPTDTQYF.